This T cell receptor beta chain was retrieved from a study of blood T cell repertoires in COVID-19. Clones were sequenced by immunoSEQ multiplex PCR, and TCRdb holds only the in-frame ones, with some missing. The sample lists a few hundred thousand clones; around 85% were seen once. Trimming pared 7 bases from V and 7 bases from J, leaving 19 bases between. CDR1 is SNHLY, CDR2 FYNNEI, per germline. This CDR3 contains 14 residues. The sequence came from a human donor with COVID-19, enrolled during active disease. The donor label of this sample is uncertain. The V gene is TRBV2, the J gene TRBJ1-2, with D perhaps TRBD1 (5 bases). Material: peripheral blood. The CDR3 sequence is CASKPLQATGGYTF. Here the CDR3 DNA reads TGTGCCAGCAAGCCCCTACAGGCTACCGGTGGCTACACCTTC.